Listed here are 13 T cell receptor beta chains from one sample, sequenced in a study of T-cell reconstitution after alpha-beta-depleted transplantation in children. Unique molecular identifiers tagged the TCRbeta library. A single record per CDR3 protein comes from TCRdb applying MiXCR to the PCR reads. The sample has hundreds of thousands of distinct CDR3 sequences; approximately 16% are singletons. The sequencing used PBMCs from the stem cell graft donor, collected from the stem cell graft. These receptors were collected from a human donor who donated a stem cell graft to a child with acute myeloid leukemia.

The rearrangement joins TRBV5-1 to TRBJ2-1; D not resolved. This CDR3 contains 13 residues. Looked up from germline, CDR1 is SGHRS and CDR2 is YFSETQ. V gave up 1 base and J gave up 5 bases, with 7 bases separating them. The CDR3 reads CASSLFADNEQFF. The DNA for the CDR3 is TGCGCCAGCAGCTTGTTTGCAGACAATGAGCAGTTCTTC.

At least ten counts were recorded for this clonotype. The chain employs TRBV20-1 and TRBJ2-1; D is ambiguous. Trimming stripped 6 bases from V and 2 bases from J, with 11 bases between. This CDR3 comprises 13 residues. Germline V lookup: CDR1 DFQATT, CDR2 SNEGSKA (reference sequence). The CDR3 protein is CSAPWTAYNEQFF. CDR3 nucleotides: TGCAGTGCACCGTGGACGGCCTACAATGAGCAGTTCTTC.

Comments on this clonotype: Being one base from a much bigger clone, this may be a read error. The V gene is TRBV20-1, the J gene TRBJ2-3; perhaps TRBD2 as D (6 bases). CDR1 DFQATT and CDR2 SNEGSKA come from the germline V gene (reference sequence). Trimming shortened V by 1 base and J by 10 bases, and 15 bases separated the two germline ends. This CDR3 spans 13 amino acids. CDR3 coding DNA: TGCAGTGCTAGAGGCGGGGTGGCTGGTGCGCAGTATTTT. Translating gives CSARGGVAGAQYF.

This clonotype was recorded many times. This chain joins TRBV4-3 and TRBJ2-1, with TRBD2 identical over 7 bases. This CDR3 is built from 18 residues. V lost 0 bases, J lost 0 bases, and 8 bases stayed unmatched. Germline CDR1 LGHNA, CDR2 YSLEER. In DNA, the CDR3 is TGCGCCAGCAGCCAAGATGACAGCGGGGCGAGCTCCTACAATGAGCAGTTCTTC. Protein: CASSQDDSGASSYNEQFF.

This clonotype was picked up many times. The rearrangement uses TRBV4-3 and TRBJ2-3; D gene ambiguous. From germline, CDR1 is LGHNA and CDR2 YSLEER. V lost 0 bases and J 1 base, leaving 5 bases between the germline ends. This CDR3 has 14 residues. The CDR3 coding sequence is TGCGCCAGCAGCCAAGATACGGGCACAGATACGCAGTATTTT. It specifies CASSQDTGTDTQYF.

This clonotype was observed at least ten times. V is TRBV29-1 and J is TRBJ2-6, with TRBD2 as a possible D gene (5 bases). The CDR3 length is 17 residues. Germline V gene data show CDR1 as SQVTM and CDR2 as ANQGSEA. Trimming took 1 base from V and 3 from J, leaving 16 bases between them. The CDR3 region is CSVEVTPIGDGANVLTF. In DNA form, the CDR3 reads TGCAGCGTTGAAGTTACGCCCATCGGGGATGGGGCCAACGTCCTGACTTTC.

This clonotype was detected ten times or more. The chain joins TRBV20-1 to TRBJ1-3; D is unclear. Trimming shortened V by 3 bases and J by 0 bases, and 15 bases separated the two germline ends. The germline V gene has CDR1 DFQATT and CDR2 SNEGSKA (reference sequence). The CDR3 has 16 residues. CDR3 protein: CSARKSIGPSGNTIYF. The CDR3, as DNA: TGCAGTGCTAGGAAGAGTATAGGGCCCTCTGGAAACACCATATATTTT.

Comments on this clonotype: This may arise from a read error, as a much more abundant clone is one base away. The chain employs TRBV20-1 and TRBJ2-1; either TRBD1 or TRBD2 may supply D (5 bases each). Trimming cost V 6 bases and J 15 bases, with 21 bases left between them. CDR3 length equals 12 residues. The germline V gene has CDR1 DFQATT and CDR2 SNEGSKA (reference sequence). CDR3 in amino acids: CSAPRRRLGVFF. Written as DNA, the CDR3 is TGCAGTGCCCCCAGGAGGAGGCTAGGGGTGTTCTTC.

This clonotype was picked up a small number of times. The rearrangement links TRBV7-9 to TRBJ1-2; a possible D gene is TRBD1 (5 bases). CDR1 is SEHNR, CDR2 FQNEAQ, per germline (reference sequence). V gave up 2 bases and J gave up 4 bases, with 20 bases separating them. The CDR3 runs to 17 residues. CDR3 DNA sequence: TGTGCCAGCAGCTTAAAGCCTGGGGGGTATGGGATCTATGGCTACACCTTC. It encodes CASSLKPGGYGIYGYTF.

This clonotype was recorded only once. Written as DNA, the CDR3 is TGCAGTGCTAGAGAACCGGTTAGCAATCAGCCCCAGCATTTT. Amino acid sequence: CSAREPVSNQPQHF. The V and J genes are TRBV20-1 and TRBJ1-5; D is undetermined. V was clipped by 0 bases and J by 0 bases, with 6 bases between them. Per the germline V gene, CDR1 is DFQATT and CDR2 is SNEGSKA (reference sequence). This CDR3 spans 14 amino acids.

This sequence joins TRBV11-2 and TRBJ2-3; 10 positions match TRBD2. The CDR3 is 17 residues long. In germline, CDR1 is SGHAT, CDR2 FQNNGV. V shed 5 bases, J shed 4 bases, and the junction held 12 bases outside the gene matches. This CDR3 reads CASSTPGSGGAPDTQYF. DNA for the CDR3: TGTGCCAGCAGCACCCCCGGCAGCGGGGGGGCCCCAGATACGCAGTATTTT. The complete variable domain, with remaining parts taken from reference TRBV11-2 and TRBJ2-3, reads EAGVAQSPRYKIIEKRQSVAFWCNPISGHATLYWYQQILGQGPKLLIQFQNNGVVDDSQLPKDRFSAERLKGVDSTLKIQPAKLEDSAVYLCASSTPGSGGAPDTQYFGPGTRLTVL.

This clonotype has a handful of counts. The chain is built from TRBV20-1 and TRBJ1-1, with TRBD1 matching over 9 bases. This CDR3 comprises 15 residues. Germline V gives CDR1 DFQATT, CDR2 SNEGSKA (reference sequence). V dropped 3 bases and J dropped 0; count of bases not matched to a gene: 5. The CDR3 nucleotides are TGCAGTGCTAGGGCCCGGGACAGGGTGAACACTGAAGCTTTCTTT. This gives the protein CSARARDRVNTEAFF.

This clonotype was seen many times. The V call is TRBV5-1, the J call TRBJ2-1; 10 nucleotides align to TRBD1. V lost 0 bases to trimming and J lost 3 bases; unmatched junction nucleotides: 6. There are 17 residues in the CDR3. CDR1 and CDR2 (germline): SGHRS, YFSETQ. CDR3 loop: CASSLAIGTGVYNEQFF. The CDR3 region has the DNA TGCGCCAGCAGCTTGGCCATCGGGACAGGGGTCTACAATGAGCAGTTCTTC.